The entry below describes one TCR beta chain. Germline values: CDR1 SGHDT, CDR2 YYEEEE. Trimming cost V 2 bases and J 7 bases; bases outside gene matches: 6. The CDR3 has 15 residues. The data belong to a study of control samples from healthy donors and cancer patients. The method was immunoSEQ multiplex PCR; TCRdb's version includes in-frame clones alone and lacks a portion of them. This table has about 98,000 clones, 79% appearing once. The material sequenced was blood. The V and J genes are TRBV5-6 and TRBJ2-1; 10 bases line up with TRBD1. The clonotype was recovered from a woman under 40 in good health. The CDR3 nucleotides are TGTGCCAGCAGCTTTCGACAGGGGGCGCATAATGAGCAGTTCTTC. Its protein is CASSFRQGAHNEQFF.